A selection of T cell receptor beta chains follows, all from one sample in a study of cytomegalovirus exposure and HLA in healthy donors. The protocol was immunoSEQ multiplex PCR, while the TCRdb copy is restricted to in-frame clones and leaves out a portion. The sample yields 99,000 or so clones, approximately 78% seen once. Sequenced input: PBMCs. These receptors were obtained from a middle-aged woman in good health and CMV-seronegative. Both conserved end residues are part of each CDR3. The D gene is left open where the match is weak. The listing skips clone size in some rows; elsewhere it reads once, few, many or a size class.

d_call clone_size j_call v_call cdr3_aa cdr3_nt
TRBD2 - TRBJ2-5 TRBV30 CAWSFTSGRETQYF TGTGCCTGGAGTTTTACTAGCGGGAGGGAGACCCAGTACTTC
- - TRBJ2-2 TRBV5-1 CASSFRRAGELFF TGCGCCAGCAGCTTTAGGAGGGCCGGGGAGCTGTTTTTT
TRBD1 - TRBJ2-5 TRBV11-3 CASSHRDSKETQYF TGTGCCAGCAGTCACCGGGACAGCAAAGAGACCCAGTACTTC
TRBD2 - TRBJ2-3 TRBV7-9 CASRRGLAGGDTQYF TGTGCCAGCAGACGGGGACTAGCGGGAGGAGATACGCAGTATTTT
TRBD1 - TRBJ1-2 TRBV6-5 CASSSDRAMSDGYTF TGTGCCAGCAGTTCGGACAGGGCCATGAGCGATGGCTACACCTTC
- few TRBJ1-2 TRBV7-2 CATLGNYGYTF TGTGCCACCCTCGGGAACTATGGCTACACCTTC
TRBD1 - TRBJ2-7 TRBV7-9 CASSPRTGRQDSYEQYF TGTGCCAGCAGCCCCCGGACAGGACGCCAAGATTCCTACGAGCAGTACTTC
- - TRBJ1-1 TRBV5-1 CASSPMMGRNTEAFF TGCGCCAGCAGCCCTATGATGGGCAGGAACACTGAAGCTTTCTTT
TRBD1 few TRBJ1-4 TRBV28 CASSLRTGGYEKLFF TGTGCCAGCAGTTTAAGGACAGGGGGCTATGAAAAACTGTTTTTT
- few TRBJ1-4 TRBV2 CASCLSGAKLFF TGTGCCAGCTGCCTCTCTGGGGCCAAACTGTTTTTT
- - TRBJ1-1 TRBV6-5 CASSPLTATEAFF TGTGCCAGCAGCCCCCTAACAGCCACTGAAGCTTTCTTT
- - TRBJ1-5 TRBV28 CASSLVQGEGQPQHF TGTGCCAGCAGTTTAGTACAGGGTGAGGGTCAGCCCCAGCATTTT
- few TRBJ2-7 TRBV28 CASSAPGIYEQYF TGTGCCAGCAGTGCCCCAGGGATCTACGAGCAGTACTTC
- - TRBJ2-1 TRBV4-3 CASSQDSGLELGEQFF TGCGCCAGCAGCCAAGATTCGGGACTCGAATTGGGTGAGCAGTTCTTC
- - TRBJ2-7 TRBV9 CASSVGGRAPYEQYF TGTGCCAGCAGCGTAGGTGGGCGGGCCCCCTACGAGCAGTACTTC
TRBD2 - TRBJ2-1 TRBV7-6 CASSLSGRSNNEQFF TGTGCCAGCAGCTTAAGCGGGAGGTCCAACAATGAGCAGTTCTTC
- - TRBJ2-5 TRBV7-9 CASSPDRQETQYF TGTGCCAGCAGCCCTGACAGGCAAGAGACCCAGTACTTC
- - TRBJ1-2 TRBV6-5 CASSMDIHGYTF TGTGCCAGCTCAATGGACATCCATGGCTACACCTTC
TRBD1 few TRBJ1-2 TRBV6-5 CASSYLGTGVWGYTF TGTGCCAGCAGTTACCTTGGGACAGGGGTTTGGGGCTACACCTTC
- - TRBJ2-3 TRBV5-4 CASSGLNTDTQYF TGTGCCAGCAGTGGACTTAACACAGATACGCAGTATTTT
TRBD1 - TRBJ2-2 TRBV30 CAWRGGQSDSGELFF TGTGCCTGGAGAGGGGGACAGTCAGATTCCGGGGAGCTGTTTTTT
TRBD1 few TRBJ1-2 TRBV5-4 CASSLGGTGDYGYTF TGTGCCAGCAGCTTGGGTGGGACAGGGGACTATGGCTACACCTTC
- - TRBJ2-5 TRBV7-2 CASSLARAETQYF TGTGCCAGCAGCTTAGCCAGGGCCGAGACCCAGTACTTC
TRBD2 - TRBJ2-2 TRBV15 CATSVAGGYTGELFF TGTGCCACCTCTGTAGCGGGAGGTTACACCGGGGAGCTGTTTTTT
- - TRBJ1-1 TRBV10-3 CAISDTGQGGTEAFF TGTGCCATCAGTGACACAGGGCAGGGCGGGACTGAAGCTTTCTTT
- - TRBJ2-3 TRBV11-2 CASSSSTDTQYF TGTGCCAGCAGCTCTAGCACAGATACGCAGTATTTT
- - TRBJ1-2 TRBV27 CASSRSPGLPIGYTF TGTGCCAGCAGTAGATCTCCGGGACTGCCTATTGGCTACACCTTC
- - TRBJ2-7 TRBV28 CASSPGDSLYEQYF TGTGCCAGCAGCCCGGGGGACAGTTTGTACGAGCAGTACTTC
- few TRBJ2-7 TRBV28 CASSSSSQAVLSYEQYF TGTGCCAGCAGTTCTTCCTCACAAGCGGTATTGTCCTACGAGCAGTACTTC
TRBD1 once TRBJ2-7 TRBV9 CASSVDGRGYEQYF TGTGCCAGCAGCGTAGACGGCAGGGGGTACGAGCAGTACTTC
TRBD1 - TRBJ2-7 TRBV10-3 CAISELGQGRYEQYF TGTGCCATCAGTGAGTTGGGACAGGGACGCTACGAGCAGTACTTC
- once TRBJ1-2 TRBV7-2 CASRQGFGNYGYTF TGTGCCAGCAGACAGGGTTTTGGGAACTATGGCTACACCTTC
TRBD1 - TRBJ1-1 TRBV4-3 CASSQEPRQGIEAFF TGCGCCAGCAGCCAAGAGCCCAGACAGGGAATTGAAGCTTTCTTT
TRBD1 - TRBJ2-7 TRBV19 CASSPTRGQGGREQYF TGTGCCAGTAGTCCGACCCGTGGACAGGGCGGACGCGAGCAGTACTTC
- - TRBJ2-3 TRBV10-3 CAIRDGGGTDTQYF TGTGCCATCAGGGACGGAGGGGGCACAGATACGCAGTATTTT
- - TRBJ2-3 TRBV14 CASSQVRTDTQYF TGTGCCAGCAGCCAAGTGAGGACAGATACGCAGTATTTT
- - TRBJ1-2 TRBV14 CASSQGTHYGYTF TGTGCCAGCAGCCAAGGGACTCACTATGGCTACACCTTC
TRBD2 once TRBJ2-7 TRBV29-1 CSVDGLAGDLYEQYF TGCAGCGTTGACGGACTAGCGGGGGACCTCTACGAGCAGTACTTC
- - TRBJ2-7 TRBV27 CASSLGGGTQLEQCF TGTGCCAGCAGTTTGGGAGGCGGGACCCAACTCGAGCAGTGCTTC
TRBD1 - TRBJ2-7 TRBV7-6 CASSLRDRGLITYEQYF TGTGCCAGCAGCTTAAGGGACAGGGGGCTAATTACCTACGAGCAGTACTTC
- - TRBJ2-7 TRBV27 CASRRTTAPQDEQYF TGTGCCAGCAGACGCACGACAGCCCCCCAGGACGAGCAGTACTTC
TRBD2 - TRBJ2-1 TRBV29-1 CSVKRELAGGPRYNEQFF TGCAGCGTTAAAAGGGAGCTAGCGGGAGGGCCGCGCTACAATGAGCAGTTCTTC
TRBD2 - TRBJ2-3 TRBV7-2 CASSLEGGRRYF TGTGCCAGCAGCTTAGAAGGCGGGAGAAGGTATTTT
- few TRBJ1-3 TRBV7-2 CASSHPVSGNTIYF TGTGCCAGCAGCCACCCGGTTTCAGGAAACACCATATATTTT
TRBD1 - TRBJ1-2 TRBV7-8 CASSLRDRHGGYTF TGTGCCAGCAGCTTAAGGGACAGACATGGCGGCTACACCTTC
TRBD2 - TRBJ2-1 TRBV7-3 CASSLSGLAGVNEQFF TGTGCCAGCAGCTTAAGCGGACTAGCGGGAGTCAATGAGCAGTTCTTC
- - TRBJ2-2 TRBV10-3 CAINRVNTGELFF TGTGCCATCAATCGAGTTAACACCGGGGAGCTGTTTTTT
TRBD2 once TRBJ2-1 TRBV7-2 CASRAQLAGISEQFF TGTGCCAGCAGAGCCCAACTAGCGGGGATTAGCGAGCAGTTCTTC
TRBD2 - TRBJ2-3 TRBV7-9 CASSLVPSGTDTQYF TGTGCCAGCAGCTTAGTACCTAGCGGGACAGATACGCAGTATTTT
TRBD2 - TRBJ2-3 TRBV27 CASSFVLAASGGTDTQYF TGTGCCAGCAGTTTTGTCCTAGCGGCTAGCGGGGGCACAGATACGCAGTATTTT